This is a list of T cell receptor beta chains from one sample in a study of blood T cells in healthy people across ages. TCRdb re-called the 5' RACE reads with MiXCR, one entry per CDR3 protein. The sample includes 700,000 or so distinct CDR3 sequences, roughly 41% seen only once; the top ten take approximately 29%. The sequencing input was blood. The source of these receptors is a man older than 75 in good health. The conserved cysteine and the conserved F or W are not part of the CDR3 here.

v_call	cdr3_aa
TRBV4-1	ASSQPGTGGVQQY
TRBV27	ASSFSTGTNSPLH
TRBV29-1	SAAGTGGNQPQY
TRBV4-2	ASSQGRTDDYGYT
TRBV4-3	ASSQEGPGGYT
TRBV27	ASSLSGQGGEKLF
TRBV28	ASREQIPYYEQY
TRBV27	ASSQDRQPSYEQY
TRBV4-3	ASSQEDGRETQY
TRBV15	ATSTFNNEQF
TRBV20-1	SARSLTSGTGEVLGQY
TRBV6-2/TRBV6-3	ASSYSESPGRLEQF
TRBV7-9	ASSLKGPGNTIY
TRBV10-1	ASSESDTSSYEQY
TRBV7-9	ASSPQGLGNYGYT
TRBV20-1	SASVYGGSSYNEQF
TRBV6-5	ASSYRDSASTDTQY
TRBV12-3/TRBV12-4	ASRIRDFRDNEQF
TRBV27	ASSPRDFNNEQF
TRBV3-1	ASSQNSLPSYEQY
TRBV12-3/TRBV12-4	ASSQRTSGSSYNEQF
TRBV4-2	ASSQDMGEGLNTEAF
TRBV20-1	SARDLRLAGGLDTQY
TRBV7-2	ASSLDWDRGGGYT
TRBV20-1	SARDMRSTDTQY
TRBV20-1	SARDPLKSLQETQY
TRBV2	ASSEEGTGDRRYT
TRBV12-3/TRBV12-4	ASSQSLVSRKTQY
TRBV7-2	ASSRDWGMDEQY
TRBV7-9	ASSRPGTGTDTQY
TRBV7-7	ASSHRDRKNQETQY
TRBV12-3/TRBV12-4	ASRPIGKNTEAF
TRBV12-3/TRBV12-4	ASRRDRRPTDTQY
TRBV6-2/TRBV6-3	ASSPWGVGVDTQY
TRBV7-2	ASRPSGRWDTQY
TRBV4-3	ASSQRQGDYYGYT
TRBV7-2	ASSLGEGSYGYT
TRBV6-2/TRBV6-3	ASSPWSGGEETQY
TRBV9	ASSVNGGDTDTQY
TRBV6-6	AGRGGVGYGYT
TRBV20-1	SAEYQETQY
TRBV18	ASSRQEHYEQY
TRBV4-3	ASSQETSLSTDTQY
TRBV6-2/TRBV6-3	ASSYSIGAPGETQY
TRBV7-3	ASSPRDRGNEQF
TRBV20-1	SAHSRGTYEQY
TRBV7-3	ASSPGQGGYGYT
TRBV24-1	ATKQGGTDTQY
TRBV4-3	ASSQEVVWVSPDTQY